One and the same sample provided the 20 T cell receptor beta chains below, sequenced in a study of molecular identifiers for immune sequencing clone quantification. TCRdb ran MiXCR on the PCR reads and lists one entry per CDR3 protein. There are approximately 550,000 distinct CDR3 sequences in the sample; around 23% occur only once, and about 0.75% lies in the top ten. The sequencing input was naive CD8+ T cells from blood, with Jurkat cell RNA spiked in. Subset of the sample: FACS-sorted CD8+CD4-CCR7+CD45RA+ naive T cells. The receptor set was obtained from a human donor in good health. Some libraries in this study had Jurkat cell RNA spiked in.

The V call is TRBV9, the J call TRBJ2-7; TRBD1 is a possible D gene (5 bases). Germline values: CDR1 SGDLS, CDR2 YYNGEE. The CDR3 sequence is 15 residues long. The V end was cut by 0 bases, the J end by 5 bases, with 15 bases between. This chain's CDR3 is CASSVGEGAIHEQYF. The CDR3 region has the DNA TGTGCCAGCAGCGTAGGGGAAGGGGCGATCCACGAGCAGTACTTC.

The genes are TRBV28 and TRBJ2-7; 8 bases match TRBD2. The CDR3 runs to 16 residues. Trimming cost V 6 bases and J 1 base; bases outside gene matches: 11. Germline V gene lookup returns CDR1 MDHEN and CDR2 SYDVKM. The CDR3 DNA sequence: TGTGCCAGCAGCCTCCGGGGGGGCTTCCTGTCCTACGAGCAGTACTTC. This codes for CASSLRGGFLSYEQYF.

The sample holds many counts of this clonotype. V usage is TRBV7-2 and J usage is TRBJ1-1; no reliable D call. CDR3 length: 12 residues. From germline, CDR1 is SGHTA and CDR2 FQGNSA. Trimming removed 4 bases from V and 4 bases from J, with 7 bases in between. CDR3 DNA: TGTGCCAGCAGCTATCGGGGCACTGAAGCTTTCTTT. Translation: CASSYRGTEAFF. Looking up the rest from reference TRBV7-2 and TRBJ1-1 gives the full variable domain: GAGVSQSPSNKVTEKGKDVELRCDPISGHTALYWYRQSLGQGLEFLIYFQGNSAPDKSGLPSDRFSAERTGGSVSTLTIQRTQQEDSAVYLCASSYRGTEAFFGQGTRLTVV.

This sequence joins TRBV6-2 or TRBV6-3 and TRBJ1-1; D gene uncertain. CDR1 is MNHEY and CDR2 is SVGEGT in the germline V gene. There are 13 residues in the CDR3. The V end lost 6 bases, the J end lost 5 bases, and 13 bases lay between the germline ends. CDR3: CASSLEGQTEAFF. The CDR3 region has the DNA TGTGCCAGCAGCTTAGAAGGGCAGACTGAAGCTTTCTTT.

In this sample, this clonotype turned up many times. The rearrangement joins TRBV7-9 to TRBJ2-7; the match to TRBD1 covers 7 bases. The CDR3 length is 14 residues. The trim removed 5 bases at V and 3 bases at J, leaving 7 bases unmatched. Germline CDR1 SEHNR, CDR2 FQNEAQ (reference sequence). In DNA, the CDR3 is TGTGCCAGCAGCCCAGGGGACAGCTTCTACGAGCAGTACTTC. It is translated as CASSPGDSFYEQYF.

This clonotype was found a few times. The CDR3 sequence: CASIGRPPTYNEQFF. Here the CDR3 DNA reads TGTGCCAGCATAGGTCGACCACCCACCTACAATGAGCAGTTCTTC. This chain uses TRBV28 with TRBJ2-1; the D is unclear. This CDR3 has 15 residues. Trimming pared 7 bases from V and 2 bases from J, leaving 15 bases between. Germline-derived CDR1 and CDR2 are MDHEN and SYDVKM. The full variable domain, with the rest looked up from reference TRBV28 and TRBJ2-1, is DVKVTQSSRYLVKRTGEKVFLECVQDMDHENMFWYRQDPGLGLRLIYFSYDVKMKEKGDIPEGYSVSREKKERFSLILESASTNQTSMYLCASIGRPPTYNEQFFGPGTRLTVL.

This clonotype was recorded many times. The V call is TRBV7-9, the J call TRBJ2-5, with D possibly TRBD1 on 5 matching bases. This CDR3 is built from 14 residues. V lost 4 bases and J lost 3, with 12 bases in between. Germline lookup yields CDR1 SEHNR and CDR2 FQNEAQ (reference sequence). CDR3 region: CASSSPTEKETQYF. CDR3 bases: TGTGCCAGCAGCTCACCGACAGAAAAAGAGACCCAGTACTTC.

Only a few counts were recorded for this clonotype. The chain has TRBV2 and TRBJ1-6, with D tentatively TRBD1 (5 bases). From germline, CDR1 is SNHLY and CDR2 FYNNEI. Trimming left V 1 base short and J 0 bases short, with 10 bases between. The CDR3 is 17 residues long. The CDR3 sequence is CASSEDEGSSYNSPLHF. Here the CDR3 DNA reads TGTGCCAGCAGTGAAGATGAGGGGAGCTCCTATAATTCACCCCTCCACTTT.

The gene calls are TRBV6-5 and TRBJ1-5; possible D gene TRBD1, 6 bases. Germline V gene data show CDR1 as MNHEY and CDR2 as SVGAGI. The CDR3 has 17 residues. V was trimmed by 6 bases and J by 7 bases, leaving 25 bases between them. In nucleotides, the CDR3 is TGTGCCAGCAGCCCACAGGGTTCATCTCCTCGTTTGCAGCCCCAGCATTTT. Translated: CASSPQGSSPRLQPQHF.

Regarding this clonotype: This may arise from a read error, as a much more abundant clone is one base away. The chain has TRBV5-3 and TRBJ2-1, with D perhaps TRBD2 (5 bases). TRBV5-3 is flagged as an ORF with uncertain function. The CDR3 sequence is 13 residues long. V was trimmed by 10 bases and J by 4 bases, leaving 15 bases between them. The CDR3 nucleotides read TGTGCCGGCAGCCCGGGATTTTACAATGAGCAGTTCTTC. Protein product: CAGSPGFYNEQFF.

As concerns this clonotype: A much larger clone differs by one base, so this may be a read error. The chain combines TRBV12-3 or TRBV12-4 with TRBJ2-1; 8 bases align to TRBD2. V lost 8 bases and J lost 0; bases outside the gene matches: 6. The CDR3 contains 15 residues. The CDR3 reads CASGPGTSSYNEQFF. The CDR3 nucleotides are TGTGCCAGCGGGCCCGGGACTAGCTCCTACAATGAGCAGTTCTTC.

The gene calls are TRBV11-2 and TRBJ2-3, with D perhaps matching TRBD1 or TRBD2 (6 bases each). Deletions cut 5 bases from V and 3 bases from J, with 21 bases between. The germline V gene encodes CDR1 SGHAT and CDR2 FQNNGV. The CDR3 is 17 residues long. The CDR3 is CASSLMSAGRGTDTQYF. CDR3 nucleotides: TGTGCCAGCAGCCTCATGTCCGCGGGAAGGGGGACAGATACGCAGTATTTT.

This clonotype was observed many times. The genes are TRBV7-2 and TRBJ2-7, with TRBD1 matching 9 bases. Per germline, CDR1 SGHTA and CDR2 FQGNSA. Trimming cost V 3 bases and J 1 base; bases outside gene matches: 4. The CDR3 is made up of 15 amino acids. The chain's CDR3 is CASSFDRGGSYEQYF. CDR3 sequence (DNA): TGTGCCAGCAGCTTCGACAGGGGGGGGTCCTACGAGCAGTACTTC.

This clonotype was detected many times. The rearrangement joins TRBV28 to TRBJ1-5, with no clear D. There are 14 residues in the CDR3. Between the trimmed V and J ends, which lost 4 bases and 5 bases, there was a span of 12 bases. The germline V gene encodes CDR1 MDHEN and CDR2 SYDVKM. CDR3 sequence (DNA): TGTGCCAGCAGTTGGGCATTGCCTGATCAGCCCCAGCATTTT. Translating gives CASSWALPDQPQHF. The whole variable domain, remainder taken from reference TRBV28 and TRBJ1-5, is DVKVTQSSRYLVKRTGEKVFLECVQDMDHENMFWYRQDPGLGLRLIYFSYDVKMKEKGDIPEGYSVSREKKERFSLILESASTNQTSMYLCASSWALPDQPQHFGDGTRLSIL.

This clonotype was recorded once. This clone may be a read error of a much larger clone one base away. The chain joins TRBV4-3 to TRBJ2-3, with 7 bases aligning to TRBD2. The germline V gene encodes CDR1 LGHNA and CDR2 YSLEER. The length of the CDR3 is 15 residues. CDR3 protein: CVSSSSSGPADTQYF. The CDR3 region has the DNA TGCGTCAGCAGCTCCTCTAGCGGACCGGCAGATACGCAGTATTTT.

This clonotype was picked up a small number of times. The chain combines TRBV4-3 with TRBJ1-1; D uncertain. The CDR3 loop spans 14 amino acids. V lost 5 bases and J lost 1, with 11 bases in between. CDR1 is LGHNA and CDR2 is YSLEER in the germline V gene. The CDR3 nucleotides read TGCGCCAGCAGCAGGGTCCGAAAGAACACTGAAGCTTTCTTT. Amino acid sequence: CASSRVRKNTEAFF.

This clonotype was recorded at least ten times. Written as DNA, the CDR3 is TGTGCCAGCTATCCGGGACAGGGGTACGAGCAGTACTTC. It codes for CASYPGQGYEQYF. J is TRBJ2-7 and V is TRBV7-6; 10 positions agree with TRBD1. V shed 8 bases and J 4 bases; nucleotides not matched to a gene: 5. The V gene's germline CDR1 is SGHVS and CDR2 FNYEAQ. The CDR3 consists of 13 residues.

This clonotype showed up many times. CDR3 nucleotide sequence: TGTGCCAGCAGCGTAGACGGGCTCAATCAGCCCCAGCATTTT. Translation: CASSVDGLNQPQHF. The V gene is TRBV9, the J gene TRBJ1-5; D uncertain. This CDR3 has 14 residues. The V gene's germline CDR1 is SGDLS and CDR2 YYNGEE. V lost 0 bases, J lost 3 bases, and 7 bases lay in between.

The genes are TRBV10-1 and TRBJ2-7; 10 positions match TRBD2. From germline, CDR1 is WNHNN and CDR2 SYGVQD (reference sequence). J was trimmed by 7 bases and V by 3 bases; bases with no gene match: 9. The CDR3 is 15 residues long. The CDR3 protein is CASSDWTSGTDEQYF. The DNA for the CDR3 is TGCGCCAGCAGTGACTGGACTAGCGGCACTGATGAGCAGTACTTC.

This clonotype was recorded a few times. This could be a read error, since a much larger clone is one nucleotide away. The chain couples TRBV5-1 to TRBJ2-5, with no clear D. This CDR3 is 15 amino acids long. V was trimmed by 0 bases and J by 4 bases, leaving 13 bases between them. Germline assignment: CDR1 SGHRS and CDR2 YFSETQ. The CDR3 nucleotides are TGCGCCAGCAGCTTGGAGGAGCTCCTCCTAGAGACCCAGTACTTC. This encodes CASSLEELLLETQYF.